This T cell receptor beta chain was observed in a study of T-cell memory formation after mild COVID-19 listed by TCRdb under 2021. Background for the entire study: Most TCR sequence clusters were specific to one of the two donors. T-cell clones expanding and contracting after mild COVID-19 in two donors were tracked by longitudinal TCRalpha and TCRbeta repertoire sequencing. The cohort was made up of two young adult volunteers, one female and one male, who were previously healthy.

This clonotype was found a few times. Its antigen is unknown. Per-base quality was not reported, and no clone a single base away is much larger than it. The reads were generated on an Illumina NovaSeq 6000. TCRalpha and TCRbeta cDNA libraries were built by 5'RACE with constant-segment primers, adding sample barcodes and unique molecular identifiers. Trizol reagent was used to extract RNA from every sample. Library amplification was performed in two PCR steps, and a second sample barcode and Illumina TruSeq adapters were introduced in the second step. Libraries were sequenced on an Illumina NovaSeq with 2 x 150 bp paired-end reads. In the original analysis: Demultiplexing of reads and collapsing into UMI-guided consensus sequences were performed with migec v1.2.7. Using mixcr v2.1.11, the UMI consensuses were aligned to TRA and TRB V and J templates and assembled into clonotypes. A clonotype was counted as expanded or contracted only if both edgeR and NoisET called the change significant, with noise models trained on biological replicates. For edgeR calls, a false discovery rate-adjusted p below 0.01 and a log2 fold-change threshold of 1 were applied. As an exploratory analysis of dynamics, PCA with hierarchical clustering was applied to max-normalized trajectories of the 1000 most abundant clonotypes. Each responding clone was given a CD4 or CD8 phenotype based on the CD4+ and CD8+ repertoires, which had been sequenced separately. TCRdb trimmed the raw reads at Q25, called clones with MiXCR and kept productive beta chains. Merged by CDR3 protein, the rows form single entries marked with the most common genes and DNA. The authors' filters were not applied to this entry. This sample lists 200,000 to 250,000 distinct CDR3 sequences; around 8.8% were detected once. The biggest ten clones account for 3.5% of the sample.

The paper's findings and limits, for the study overall: SARS-CoV-2 specificity was not confirmed for the second-wave clones peaking on day 37. Some responding clones were detected in pre-infection memory, which suggested that pre-existing cross-reactive memory T cells had joined the SARS-CoV-2 response. Contracting CD4+ clones were located mainly in the CM and EM memory subsets, whereas CD8+ clones were found to be enriched in EMRA. The study covered only a couple of mild cases, and larger cohorts including severe cases with pre-infection samples were considered necessary. Clones contracting from day 15 to 85 had balanced CD4/CD8 phenotypes, while a second wave expanding from day 15 to 37 was biased towards CD4+.

Sequences SGHTA (CDR1) and FQGNSA (CDR2) are obtained from the germline V gene. From the cysteine through the phenylalanine, the CDR3 covers 12 amino acids. Only CDR3 DNA remains: 36 bases, in frame from the first base. The trim is 5 bases for V and 5 bases for J, with a gap of 9 bases between the germline ends. Ficoll-Paque density gradient centrifugation was used to isolate PBMCs. The receptor's source is a man younger than 30 who had mild COVID-19 (a few samples of this study predate the infection). The sample titles of this study are shuffled in the database, so cell type and time point are left out; the donor was told from shared clones. Sequencing was performed on PBMCs or a T cell subset sorted from them (not recorded which). In this chain, TRBV7-2 is recombined with TRBJ1-2; the D segment cannot be called with confidence. CDR3 sequence: CASSQSGYGYTF. The DNA reads TGTGCCAGCAGCCAGTCGGGTTATGGCTACACCTTC.